A single count supports the clone carrying this TCR beta chain. The junction departs from germline at one end; a sequencing error may be responsible. The source of the sample is a study of blood T cell repertoires in COVID-19. The wider study: The study drew acute and convalescent COVID-19 samples from the United States, Italy and Spain. The analysed material was cDNA or gDNA that came from T cells, B-cell-depleted T cells, or PBMCs.

Source study methods: For nucleated cells, counts were estimated from reference gene primer amplification. Clones were sequenced by immunoSEQ multiplex PCR, and TCRdb holds only the in-frame ones, with some missing. D and trimming come from the DNA, and the V and J calls and clone size come from that table. The data hold 250,000 or so clones, with approximately 86% observed a single time. CDR1 SGHAT and CDR2 FQNNGV come from the germline V gene. This CDR3 spans 15 amino acids. The chain combines TRBV11-2 with TRBJ2-3; TRBD2 matches 9 bases. The sequence came from an elderly man with acute or convalescent COVID-19. The sequenced material came from peripheral blood. CDR3 bases: TGTGCCAGCTGCTTAGGGACTAGCTACACAGATACGCAGTATTTT. It encodes CASCLGTSYTDTQYF.